The sequence of this T cell receptor (beta chain) was determined in a study of blood T cell repertoires in COVID-19. Study context: Samples of COVID-19 (acute and convalescent) were obtained from the United States, Italy and Spain. From T cells, B-cell-depleted T cells, or PBMCs came the material, which was cDNA or gDNA.

Original processing methods: Amplification with reference gene primers provided the estimates of nucleated cell counts. Using immunoSEQ multiplex PCR, the repertoire was profiled, and TCRdb retains in-frame clones only, with some absent. V, J and clone size reflect that table, while D and trimming were determined from the DNA. The top ten clones hold around 1.8% of a sample with 200,000 to 250,000 clones, under 85% of them seen once. Trimming cost V 4 bases and J 10 bases; bases outside gene matches: 11. CDR1 is SGHTS and CDR2 is YDEGEE in the germline V gene. The CDR3 is 15 amino acids. Among Cohort 3 donors, those recovered had two negative PCRs, clearance, or symptom resolution.

The chain combines TRBV5-8 with TRBJ1-6, with 7 bases fitting TRBD1. Sequencing was carried out using PBMCs or T cells enriched from blood (not recorded which). This receptor was identified in a man in his 60s who had recovered from COVID-19. The CDR3 nucleotides are TGTGCCAGCAGCCCCAGAGGGGGCGCCGAATCACCCCTCCACTTT. Amino acid sequence: CASSPRGGAESPLHF.